This T cell receptor (beta chain) was identified in a study of CDR3 diversity in severe acne. The CDR3 has 14 residues. V was clipped by 4 bases and J by 1 base, with 8 bases between them. TCRdb used MiXCR to reprocess the PCR reads, holding one entry per CDR3 protein. Counted here are around 100,000 distinct CDR3 sequences, 51% occurring once; the ten biggest clones make up around an eighth. This TCR was recovered from a male donor with acne. Material: blood. The genes are TRBV12-3 or TRBV12-4 and TRBJ1-5; D is unclear. CDR3 coding DNA: TGTGCCAGCAGTTACTACGGGAGCAATCAGCCCCAGCATTTT. Protein sequence: CASSYYGSNQPQHF.